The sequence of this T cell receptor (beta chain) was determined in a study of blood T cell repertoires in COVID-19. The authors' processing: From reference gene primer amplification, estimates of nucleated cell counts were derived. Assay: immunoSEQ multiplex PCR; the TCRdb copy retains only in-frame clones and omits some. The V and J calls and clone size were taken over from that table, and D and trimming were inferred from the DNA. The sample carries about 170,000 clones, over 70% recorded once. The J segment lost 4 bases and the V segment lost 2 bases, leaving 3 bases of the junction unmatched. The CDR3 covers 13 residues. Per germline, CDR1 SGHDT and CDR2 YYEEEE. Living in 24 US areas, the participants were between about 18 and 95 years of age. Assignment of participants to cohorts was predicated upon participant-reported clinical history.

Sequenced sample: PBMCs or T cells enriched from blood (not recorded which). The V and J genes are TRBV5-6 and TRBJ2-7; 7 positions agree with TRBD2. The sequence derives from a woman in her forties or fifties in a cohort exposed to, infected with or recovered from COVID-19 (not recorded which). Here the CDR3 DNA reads TGTGCCAGCAGCTTTGGGGAGGGGTACGAGCAGTACTTC. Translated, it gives CASSFGEGYEQYF.